This passage covers 31 T cell receptor beta chains from one sample sequenced in a study of T cells in Graves' hyperthyroidism and ophthalmopathy. From RNA transcripts, TCR beta CDR3 regions were amplified. The study used the HTBI primer set for a first-round RT-PCR of the TCR CDR3. A single record per CDR3 protein comes from TCRdb applying MiXCR to the multiplex PCR reads. Among some 440,000 distinct CDR3 sequences listed, about a sixth were seen once. The sample taken for sequencing was blood. The receptor source for this set is a woman between 18 and 29 years old with Graves' hyperthyroidism.

This clonotype was seen ten or more times. V usage is TRBV20-1 and J usage is TRBJ1-5, with no clear D. The V gene lost 6 bases and the J gene lost 2 bases, with 8 bases spanning the gap. This CDR3 is 12 amino acids long. Germline V lookup: CDR1 DFQATT, CDR2 SNEGSKA (reference sequence). The CDR3 DNA is TGCAGTGCCGGATCGGGCAATCAGCCCCAGCATTTT. This sequence encodes CSAGSGNQPQHF.

The V and J genes are TRBV3-1 and TRBJ1-1; unclear D gene. Trimming left V 5 bases short and J 3 bases short, with 10 bases between. Germline values: CDR1 LGHDT, CDR2 YNNKEL (reference sequence). The CDR3 is made up of 13 amino acids. CDR3 sequence reads: CASSSIGHTEAFF. The CDR3 nucleotides are TGTGCCAGCAGCTCGATAGGGCACACTGAAGCTTTCTTT.

This clonotype was recorded many times. The chain carries TRBV6-2 or TRBV6-3 and TRBJ2-3; D unresolved. The V gene's germline CDR1 is MNHEY and CDR2 SVGEGT. With 4 bases removed from V and 2 bases from J, the gap between germline ends came to 10 bases. The CDR3 contains 14 residues. CDR3 nucleotides: TGTGCCAGCAGTTCGAGGACGGACACAGATACGCAGTATTTT. Translating gives CASSSRTDTDTQYF.

This clonotype was seen ten or more times. V usage is TRBV6-1 and J usage is TRBJ2-7; TRBD2 aligns across 7 bases. This CDR3 has 16 residues. V was clipped by 5 bases and J by 1 base; unmatched bases: 11. Germline V gives CDR1 MNHNS, CDR2 SASEGT. Here the CDR3 DNA reads TGTGCCAGCAGTCCGCTCGGGAGGTCTCTTTCCTACGAGCAGTACTTC. Translation: CASSPLGRSLSYEQYF.

This clonotype was seen ten or more times. The V call is TRBV30, the J call TRBJ1-2; D unresolved. CDR1 and CDR2 (germline): GTSNPN, SVGIG (reference sequence). This CDR3 comprises 13 residues. V lost 0 bases and J lost 2, with 7 bases in between. The CDR3 sequence is CAWSVAQNYGYTF. For the CDR3, the DNA is TGTGCCTGGAGTGTAGCACAGAACTATGGCTACACCTTC.

This clonotype appeared many times. The chain couples TRBV20-1 to TRBJ2-7; no reliable D call. This CDR3 has 12 residues. The germline gives CDR1 DFQATT, CDR2 SNEGSKA (reference sequence). Deletions cut 3 bases from V and 3 bases from J, with 9 bases between. The CDR3 protein is CSASGEYYEQYF. In DNA form, the CDR3 reads TGCAGTGCTAGTGGTGAATACTACGAGCAGTACTTC.

As to this clonotype: A read error may be the cause here, since a much bigger clone is one base away. The chain couples TRBV7-6 to TRBJ2-1; 9 bases agree with TRBD2. TRBJ2-7 explains the end of the DNA better; the J call may be wrong. Germline-derived CDR1 and CDR2 are SGHVS and FNYEAQ. This CDR3 region has 17 residues. The CDR3 nucleotides read TGTGCCAGCAGCTCCCACCCGGCTAGCGGGACAGACAATGAGCAGTACTTC. This codes for CASSSHPASGTDNEQYF.

The chain employs TRBV6-5 and TRBJ2-1; 12 positions match TRBD2. Germline values: CDR1 MNHEY, CDR2 SVGAGI. With V trimmed by 6 bases and J by 4 bases, 13 bases remained unmatched. The CDR3 has 18 amino acids. The CDR3 DNA sequence: TGTGCCAGCAGCTTAACTGAGATACTAGCGGGAGGTTACAATGAGCAGTTCTTC. This codes for CASSLTEILAGGYNEQFF.

In this sample, this clonotype turned up many times. The V and J genes are TRBV29-1 and TRBJ2-7; TRBD2 agrees at 9 bases. Germline assignment: CDR1 SQVTM and CDR2 ANQGSEA. V gave up 7 bases and J gave up 3 bases; unmatched junction bases: 4. CDR3 size: 12 residues. The CDR3 reads CSGSRGGYEQYF. CDR3 DNA sequence: TGCAGCGGGTCGCGGGGGGGCTACGAGCAGTACTTC.

The chain employs TRBV12-3 or TRBV12-4 and TRBJ1-2; possibly TRBD1 for D (6 bases). This CDR3 contains 14 residues. Trimming cost V 5 bases and J 2 bases, with 12 bases left between them. The CDR3 nucleotides are TGTGCCAGCAGTGATCAGGGGTGGAACTATGGCTACACCTTC. This codes for CASSDQGWNYGYTF.

This clonotype was observed many times. This rearrangement joins TRBV15 to TRBJ2-3; D call uncertain. V lost 5 bases and J 4 bases, leaving 4 bases between the germline ends. Germline CDR1 and CDR2: LNHNV and YYDKDF (reference sequence). The CDR3 has 11 amino acids. In nucleotides, the CDR3 is TGTGCCACCAGCCTGGCAGATACGCAGTATTTT. Translated, it gives CATSLADTQYF.

In its sample, this clonotype was seen many times. The J gene is TRBJ2-1, the V gene TRBV7-3, with D possibly TRBD1 on 5 matching bases. V lost 5 bases, J lost 9 bases, and 11 bases lay in between. The CDR3 runs 12 residues. Germline CDR1 and CDR2: SGHTA and FQGTGA. The CDR3 loop is CASSRQGTEQFF. The CDR3 DNA sequence: TGTGCCAGCAGCCGGCAGGGTACTGAGCAGTTCTTC.

There are many counts of this clonotype. The chain joins TRBV6-1 to TRBJ2-7; TRBD2 might be the D (6 bases). V was clipped by 6 bases and J by 0 bases, with 15 bases between them. Germline CDR1 is MNHNS and CDR2 is SASEGT. This CDR3 comprises 15 residues. As DNA, the CDR3 is TGTGCCAGCAGGGGAGTGGGGGGAAGCTCCTACGAGCAGTACTTC. This encodes CASRGVGGSSYEQYF.

As to this clonotype: A much bigger clone sits one base away, suggesting this may be a read error. The gene calls are TRBV20-1 and TRBJ2-7; D uncertain. Trimming stripped 0 bases from V and 7 bases from J, with 10 bases between. CDR1 is DFQATT, CDR2 SNEGSKA, per germline (reference sequence). The length of the CDR3 is 12 residues. The CDR3 nucleotides are TGCAGTGCTAGAGAGGGCCCACGAGAGCAGTACTTC. This codes for CSAREGPREQYF.

This clonotype was seen repeatedly, ten times or more. The V call is TRBV6-5, the J call TRBJ2-3, with TRBD1 as a possible D gene (6 bases). Trimming removed 0 bases from V and 6 bases from J, with 13 bases in between. The germline V gene encodes CDR1 MNHEY and CDR2 SVGAGI. This CDR3 has 15 amino acids. The CDR3 spells CASSYSGARGDTQYF. CDR3 DNA sequence: TGTGCCAGCAGTTACTCGGGGGCGAGGGGCGATACGCAGTATTTT.

This clonotype was seen only a few times. This chain uses TRBV5-1 with TRBJ1-6; D is unresolved. V was shortened by 3 bases and J by 0 bases, with 7 bases between the two germline ends. Germline V lookup: CDR1 SGHRS, CDR2 YFSETQ. There are 15 residues in the CDR3. Here the CDR3 reads CASSSRDSYNSPLHF. CDR3 nucleotides: TGCGCCAGCAGCTCCCGGGACTCCTATAATTCACCCCTCCACTTT.

This clonotype was counted many times. The CDR3 DNA reads as TGTGCCAGCAGCCCCACTAGCGGGAGAGCGCAGTTCTTC. This sequence encodes CASSPTSGRAQFF. The chain recombines TRBV11-3 with TRBJ2-1; 11 nucleotides line up with TRBD2. Germline assignment: CDR1 SGHNT and CDR2 YENEEA. The CDR3 is made up of 13 amino acids. V gave up 5 bases and J gave up 12 bases; unmatched junction bases: 6.

This clonotype appeared a few times. This sequence joins TRBV9 and TRBJ2-5; 11 bases agree with TRBD2. The V and J ends lost 6 bases and 1 base, in that order; junction bases with no gene match: 5. The CDR3 is 15 amino acids. Germline V gene sequence: CDR1 SGDLS, CDR2 YYNGEE. The CDR3 here is CASTAGLAGQETQYF. The CDR3 coding sequence is TGTGCCAGCACCGCAGGACTAGCGGGCCAAGAGACCCAGTACTTC.

The CDR3 reads CSQTGGYNEQFF. CDR3 coding DNA: TGCAGCCAAACGGGGGGATACAATGAGCAGTTCTTC. The chain couples TRBV29-1 to TRBJ2-1; 7 bases are a match to TRBD2. The CDR3 sequence is 12 residues long. Trimming cost V 8 bases and J 4 bases; bases outside gene matches: 5. Germline-derived CDR1 and CDR2 are SQVTM and ANQGSEA.

This clonotype appeared many times. J is TRBJ1-5 and V is TRBV28; 7 bases fit TRBD1. The CDR3 contains 15 residues. Germline V CDR1 and CDR2: MDHEN, SYDVKM. V was clipped by 5 bases and J by 2 bases; unmatched bases: 6. CDR3 DNA: TGTGCCAGCAGTACTCCGGGACAGCGCAATCAGCCCCAGCATTTT. Residues: CASSTPGQRNQPQHF.

This clonotype was seen repeatedly, ten times or more. The chain links TRBV2 to TRBJ1-1; D is possibly TRBD1 (5 bases). V was clipped by 7 bases and J by 3 bases, with 15 bases between them. Germline CDR1 reads SNHLY; CDR2 reads FYNNEI. CDR3 length: 14 residues. In DNA, the CDR3 is TGTGCCAGCACGGGAAGGCTGGGGGACACTGAAGCTTTCTTT. Encoded protein: CASTGRLGDTEAFF.

This clonotype was recorded many times. The CDR3 sequence is CASSSDPGAYEQYF. The CDR3, as DNA: TGTGCCAGCAGTTCGGACCCCGGGGCCTACGAGCAGTACTTC. The J gene is TRBJ2-7, the V gene TRBV2, with D possibly matching TRBD2 (5 bases). Looked up from germline, CDR1 is SNHLY and CDR2 is FYNNEI. The CDR3 consists of 14 residues. The V and J ends lost 5 bases and 2 bases respectively, with 13 bases between them.

This clonotype occurred many times. This chain links TRBV28 with TRBJ1-5; 9 bases align to TRBD1. The CDR3 totals 19 residues. V shed 2 bases, J shed 7 bases, and the junction held 18 bases outside the gene matches. Germline CDR1 reads MDHEN; CDR2 reads SYDVKM. DNA for the CDR3: TGTGCCAGCAGTTTAACGAGACAGGGGGGTTCGGGAACAGCACAGCCCCAGCATTTT. Translation gives CASSLTRQGGSGTAQPQHF.

The chain couples TRBV27 to TRBJ2-7; no firm D call. CDR3 length: 12 residues. Germline lookup yields CDR1 MNHEY and CDR2 SMNVEV (reference sequence). The ends were cut back, 5 bases at V and 8 bases at J, with 13 bases in the middle. CDR3 DNA sequence: TGTGCCAGCAGTCCTTCAGGAGCCCAGCAGTACTTC. This sequence encodes CASSPSGAQQYF.

The sample holds many counts of this clonotype. V and J are TRBV5-1 and TRBJ1-1; no reliable D call. V shed 0 bases and J shed 1 base, with 10 bases lying between them. In germline, CDR1 is SGHRS, CDR2 YFSETQ. The CDR3 has 15 amino acids. The CDR3 DNA reads TGCGCCAGCAGCTTGGGCGGCGGGCAGAACACTGAAGCTTTCTTT. Protein: CASSLGGGQNTEAFF.

CDR3 nucleotides: TGTGCCAGCAGCTTAGTATCATTGGCAGGGAATGAGCAGTTCTTC. Translated: CASSLVSLAGNEQFF. The chain couples TRBV7-9 to TRBJ2-1; perhaps TRBD1 as D (5 bases). The germline CDR1 and CDR2 sequences are SEHNR and FQNEAQ (reference sequence). V lost 1 base and J 7 bases, leaving 14 bases between the germline ends. The CDR3 contains 15 residues.

There are many counts of this clonotype. The V gene is TRBV27, the J gene TRBJ2-7; possible D gene TRBD1, 6 bases. This CDR3 is 15 amino acids long. Germline V CDR1 and CDR2: MNHEY, SMNVEV (reference sequence). Trimming removed 5 bases at V and 3 bases at J, with 17 bases between. Written as DNA, the CDR3 is TGTGCCAGCAGTCTCAGAGGGGGATTAGGCTACGAGCAGTACTTC. Protein: CASSLRGGLGYEQYF.

This chain connects TRBV25-1 to TRBJ2-2; no clear D. Trimming removed 6 bases at V and 6 bases at J, with 8 bases between. CDR3 length: 12 residues. Germline V gene sequence: CDR1 MGHDK, CDR2 SYGVNS. The DNA for the CDR3 is TGTGCCAGCAGGATTGGGTCCGGGGAGCTGTTTTTT. Protein product: CASRIGSGELFF.

The table lists this clonotype with many counts. CDR3 in DNA: TGTGCCAGCAGCTTAGAACCCACGGCGAACACTGAAGCTTTCTTT. This translates into CASSLEPTANTEAFF. V usage is TRBV11-3 and J usage is TRBJ1-1; D is uncertain. CDR1 and CDR2 (germline): SGHNT, YENEEA. With 0 bases removed from V and 1 base from J, the gap between germline ends came to 9 bases. The CDR3 spans 15 residues. The full variable domain, with the rest looked up from reference TRBV11-3 and TRBJ1-1, is EAGVVQSPRYKIIEKKQPVAFWCNPISGHNTLYWYLQNLGQGPELLIRYENEEAVDDSQLPKDRFSAERLKGVDSTLKIQPAELGDSAVYLCASSLEPTANTEAFFGQGTRLTVV.

This chain links TRBV12-3 or TRBV12-4 with TRBJ2-5, with 13 bases aligning to TRBD2. The length of the CDR3 is 18 residues. After removal of 6 bases from V and 0 bases from J, the junction contained 10 bases not matched to a gene. The DNA of the CDR3 is TGTGCCAGCAGCGCTAGGACTAGCGGGGGCCCGTACCAAGAGACCCAGTACTTC. It specifies CASSARTSGGPYQETQYF.

The chain's CDR3 is CSVGPPRTGDSYEQYF. In DNA form, the CDR3 reads TGCAGCGTTGGCCCCCCACGGACAGGGGATTCCTACGAGCAGTACTTC. The chain links TRBV29-1 to TRBJ2-7; TRBD1 matches at 9 bases. Trimming at V came to 4 bases and at J to 1 base, leaving 11 bases not matched to a gene. The length of the CDR3 is 16 residues. The germline gives CDR1 SQVTM, CDR2 ANQGSEA.